The next 32 T cell receptor beta chains were all read from a single sample in a study of blood T cell repertoires in COVID-19. TCRdb's copy holds only in-frame clones and misses some; the assay was immunoSEQ multiplex PCR. The sample shows approximately 250,000 clones, less than 90% of them seen only once. Sequenced: peripheral blood. The source is a man younger than 45 with active or convalescent COVID-19.

The chain's CDR3 is CASSFRQGGVQETQYF. The DNA for the CDR3 is TGTGCCAGCAGCTTTCGACAGGGTGGCGTCCAAGAGACCCAGTACTTC. The V and J genes are TRBV13 and TRBJ2-5, with 7 nucleotides matching TRBD1. Looked up from germline, CDR1 is PRHDT and CDR2 is FYEKMQ (reference sequence). The CDR3 runs to 16 residues. The V and J ends lost 3 bases and 1 base, in that order; junction bases with no gene match: 8.

The rearrangement uses TRBV2 and TRBJ1-5; D is perhaps TRBD1 (6 bases). The germline gives CDR1 SNHLY, CDR2 FYNNEI. Trimming pared 6 bases from V and 7 bases from J, leaving 13 bases between. This CDR3 is built from 13 residues. Here the CDR3 reads CASRAGVLQPQHF. The CDR3 DNA reads TGTGCCAGCAGAGCAGGGGTGCTCCAGCCCCAGCATTTT.

The CDR3 DNA reads TGTGCCACCAGTGACGGCGGCGGATATGGCTACACCTTC. Its translation is CATSDGGGYGYTF. V and J are TRBV24-1 and TRBJ1-2, with unresolved D. This CDR3 comprises 13 residues. Germline CDR1 is KGHDR and CDR2 is SFDVKD. Deletions cut 4 bases from V and 5 bases from J, with 10 bases between.

The CDR3 DNA reads as TGTGCCACCAGCAGAGCCGGGACACTATTGAACACTGAAGCTTTCTTT. Amino acids: CATSRAGTLLNTEAFF. This sequence joins TRBV15 and TRBJ1-1; a possible D gene is TRBD1 (6 bases). The CDR3 has 16 residues. V dropped 1 base and J dropped 0 bases, with 12 bases sitting between them. The germline V gene encodes CDR1 LNHNV and CDR2 YYDKDF (reference sequence).

This chain uses TRBV5-6 with TRBJ1-5; D remains unclear. This CDR3 region has 15 residues. Germline V gives CDR1 SGHDT, CDR2 YYEEEE. Trimming left V 4 bases short and J 1 base short, with 12 bases between. The CDR3 region is CASSLLGESNQPQHF. CDR3 nucleotide sequence: TGTGCCAGCAGCCTACTGGGAGAGAGCAATCAGCCCCAGCATTTT.

The rearrangement links TRBV2 to TRBJ2-2; no clear D. Germline lookup yields CDR1 SNHLY and CDR2 FYNNEI. This CDR3 contains 13 residues. V was shortened by 5 bases and J by 5 bases, with 9 bases between the two germline ends. CDR3 coding DNA: TGTGCCAGCAGTTTCCAGGATACCGGGGAGCTGTTTTTT. Its translation is CASSFQDTGELFF.

J is TRBJ2-1 and V is TRBV6-1; a weak D match, TRBD1 (5 bases). Germline V gene lookup returns CDR1 MNHNS and CDR2 SASEGT. V was clipped by 3 bases and J by 4 bases, with 16 bases between them. CDR3 length: 16 residues. DNA for the CDR3: TGTGCCAGCAGTGATATTTGGACACGAGCGTACAATGAGCAGTTCTTC. This encodes CASSDIWTRAYNEQFF.

The chain joins TRBV11-2 to TRBJ2-5; 12 positions match TRBD2. Germline CDR1 SGHAT, CDR2 FQNNGV. The CDR3 is made up of 17 amino acids. The V segment lost 4 bases and the J segment 5 bases; nucleotides outside the gene matches: 11. Here the CDR3 DNA reads TGTGCCAGCAGCTATAGGGCTAGCGGGGGGGCCTCGGAGACCCAGTACTTC. This codes for CASSYRASGGASETQYF.

J is TRBJ1-2 and V is TRBV9, with unresolved D. Germline assignment: CDR1 SGDLS and CDR2 YYNGEE. Trimming removed 0 bases from V and 6 bases from J, with 12 bases in between. This CDR3 contains 14 residues. The DNA for the CDR3 is TGTGCCAGCAGCGTAGAGTTAAACACAAATGGCTACACCTTC. This codes for CASSVELNTNGYTF.

V gene TRBV19 combines with J gene TRBJ2-7; D might be TRBD2 (7 bases). The germline gives CDR1 LNHDA, CDR2 SQIVND (reference sequence). The CDR3 length is 14 residues. V was trimmed by 4 bases and J by 8 bases, leaving 18 bases between them. CDR3 DNA: TGTGCCAGTAGTAGGGGGGGCAGGAGCCAAAAGCAGTACTTC. It codes for CASSRGGRSQKQYF.

The chain couples TRBV3-1 (or the pseudogene TRBV3-2) to TRBJ1-1; D call uncertain. The CDR3 is made up of 15 amino acids. Per the germline V gene, CDR1 is LGHDT and CDR2 is YNNKEL (reference sequence). V lost 1 base and J 1 base, leaving 10 bases between the germline ends. The CDR3 DNA follows: TGTGCCAGCAGCCAAGTAGGCTCAGGGAACACTGAAGCTTTCTTT. Its protein product is CASSQVGSGNTEAFF.

This clone was recorded once. The gene calls are TRBV6-5 and TRBJ2-5; D unresolved. Trimming stripped 2 bases from V and 0 bases from J, with 13 bases between. Germline lookup yields CDR1 MNHEY and CDR2 SVGAGI. The CDR3 covers 16 residues. CDR3 in DNA: TGTGCCAGCAGTTACGGCGCGGAAAAGTACCAAGAGACCCAGTACTTC. This gives the protein CASSYGAEKYQETQYF.

The chain has TRBV7-9 and TRBJ2-5; D is undetermined. From germline, CDR1 is SEHNR and CDR2 FQNEAQ (reference sequence). This CDR3 has 14 residues. V was trimmed by 3 bases and J by 0 bases, leaving 8 bases between them. CDR3 residues: CASSFVTDQETQYF. As DNA, the CDR3 is TGTGCCAGCAGCTTTGTTACGGACCAAGAGACCCAGTACTTC.

This clone has just one count. The chain is built from TRBV18 and TRBJ2-1, with 7 bases fitting TRBD2. The CDR3 totals 15 residues. Germline-derived CDR1 and CDR2 are KGHSH and LQKENI. Trimming cost V 3 bases and J 4 bases; bases outside gene matches: 6. The chain's CDR3 is CASSPGAGTYNEQFF. The CDR3 nucleotides are TGTGCCAGCTCACCTGGAGCGGGGACTTACAATGAGCAGTTCTTC.

The chain combines TRBV6-5 with TRBJ2-3; TRBD2 aligns across 10 bases. The CDR3 extends over 15 amino acids. Germline-derived CDR1 and CDR2 are MNHEY and SVGAGI. Losses at the gene ends were 7 bases for V and 2 bases for J; bases not matched to a gene: 6. CDR3: CASNPAGGNTDTQYF. CDR3 in DNA: TGTGCCAGCAACCCAGCGGGGGGGAACACAGATACGCAGTATTTT.

The V call is TRBV13, the J call TRBJ1-1; tentatively, D is TRBD1 (6 bases). V shed 2 bases and J shed 0 bases, with 10 bases lying between them. CDR1 and CDR2 from the germline V gene are PRHDT and FYEKMQ (reference sequence). The CDR3 runs to 15 residues. The CDR3 DNA sequence: TGTGCCAGCAGCTTACAGGACAGCCTGAACACTGAAGCTTTCTTT. It is translated as CASSLQDSLNTEAFF.

The chain recombines TRBV5-6 with TRBJ1-4; D is unresolved. This CDR3 spans 14 amino acids. The germline V gene encodes CDR1 SGHDT and CDR2 YYEEEE. With 7 bases removed from V and 0 bases from J, the gap between germline ends came to 10 bases. The CDR3 DNA reads as TGTGCCAGCCACCTACAGACAACTAATGAAAAACTGTTTTTT. Its protein is CASHLQTTNEKLFF.

This chain joins TRBV3-1 (or the pseudogene TRBV3-2) and TRBJ1-5; tentative D call: TRBD1 (6 bases). This CDR3 is built from 14 residues. The germline V and J ends were trimmed by 4 bases and 3 bases, with 10 bases remaining between them. CDR1 and CDR2 from the germline V gene are LGHDT and YNNKEL (reference sequence). The DNA for the CDR3 is TGTGCCAGCAGCCTTCAGGGGAACAATCAGCCCCAGCATTTT. As protein: CASSLQGNNQPQHF.

This clone was seen a handful of times. This sequence joins TRBV13 and TRBJ2-2; 9 nucleotides match TRBD1. CDR1 PRHDT and CDR2 FYEKMQ come from the germline V gene (reference sequence). V lost 4 bases, J lost 4 bases, and 4 bases stayed unmatched. This CDR3 has 15 residues. The CDR3 spells CASSSWDRATGELFF. CDR3 DNA sequence: TGTGCCAGCAGCTCCTGGGACAGGGCCACCGGGGAGCTGTTTTTT.

CDR3 sequence reads: CARGQNNSPLHF. CDR3 bases: TGTGCACGCGGCCAGAATAATTCACCCCTCCACTTT. This chain connects TRBV30 to TRBJ1-6; D gene unclear. Per the germline V gene, CDR1 is GTSNPN and CDR2 is SVGIG (reference sequence). This CDR3 region has 12 residues.

The chain has TRBV11-2 and TRBJ2-7; 7 bases match TRBD1. This CDR3 spans 12 amino acids. Germline V CDR1 and CDR2: SGHAT, FQNNGV. V shed 1 base, J shed 10 bases, and the junction held 4 bases outside the gene matches. CDR3 DNA: TGTGCCAGCAGCTTAGGAGGGGACAGACAGTACTTC. This translates into CASSLGGDRQYF.

The J gene is TRBJ2-7, the V gene TRBV2; 7 bases map to TRBD1. The CDR3 sequence is 16 residues long. The V segment lost 3 bases and the J segment 2 bases; nucleotides outside the gene matches: 10. Germline CDR1 reads SNHLY; CDR2 reads FYNNEI. CDR3 region: CASSEVAGQETYEQYF. For the CDR3, the DNA is TGTGCCAGCAGTGAGGTGGCAGGACAGGAAACCTACGAGCAGTACTTC.

The rearrangement uses TRBV27 and TRBJ2-1; 14 bases fit TRBD2. This CDR3 has 14 amino acids. The germline CDR1 and CDR2 sequences are MNHEY and SMNVEV (reference sequence). V shed 5 bases, J shed 14 bases, and the junction held 8 bases outside the gene matches. In DNA, the CDR3 is TGTGCCAGCAGTCCAGAGACTAGCGGGGGGGCGGAGTTCTTC. Amino acid sequence: CASSPETSGGAEFF.

This clone was seen a handful of times. This chain uses TRBV7-3 with TRBJ2-1; 9 bases align to TRBD2. The CDR3 is made up of 15 amino acids. J lost 4 bases, V lost 3 bases, and 4 bases had no gene match. The germline CDR1 and CDR2 sequences are SGHTA and FQGTGA. CDR3 protein: CASSFLSGGYNEQFF. The CDR3 nucleotides read TGTGCCAGCAGCTTCCTTAGCGGGGGATACAATGAGCAGTTCTTC.

The chain carries TRBV3-1 (or the pseudogene TRBV3-2) and TRBJ1-3, with D unresolved. The CDR3 runs 16 residues. V lost 0 bases and J 0 bases, leaving 9 bases between the germline ends. Germline V gene sequence: CDR1 LGHDT, CDR2 YNNKEL (reference sequence). The CDR3 sequence: CASSQDFRSSGNTIYF. In DNA form, the CDR3 reads TGTGCCAGCAGCCAAGACTTTAGGAGCTCTGGAAACACCATATATTTT.

The chain employs TRBV18 and TRBJ1-2; 8 bases fit TRBD1. The CDR3 is 18 residues long. The V gene's germline CDR1 is KGHSH and CDR2 LQKENI. With V trimmed by 1 base and J by 4 bases, 14 bases remained unmatched. CDR3 sequence reads: CASSPRIPGGIDIYGYTF. For the CDR3, the DNA is TGTGCCAGCTCACCACGAATACCAGGGGGCATCGATATCTATGGCTACACCTTC.

V is TRBV19 and J is TRBJ2-5; D may be TRBD1 (6 bases). The CDR3 consists of 14 residues. Germline V lookup: CDR1 LNHDA, CDR2 SQIVND (reference sequence). V lost 4 bases and J lost 5, with 14 bases in between. Here the CDR3 reads CASSSGTLMETQYF. The CDR3 DNA follows: TGTGCCAGTAGTAGTGGGACACTCATGGAGACCCAGTACTTC.

In its sample, this clone was seen a few times. The CDR3 protein is CASSFGEKLFF. The CDR3 region has the DNA TGCGCCAGCAGCTTCGGTGAAAAACTGTTTTTT. The chain has TRBV5-1 and TRBJ1-4; D gene ambiguous. Germline V gene data show CDR1 as SGHRS and CDR2 as YFSETQ. V lost 2 bases, J lost 7 bases, and 3 bases lay in between. This CDR3 spans 11 amino acids.

CDR3 amino acids: CASAGETSYGYTF. In DNA form, the CDR3 reads TGTGCCAGCGCCGGGGAAACATCTTATGGCTACACCTTC. The chain joins TRBV5-4 to TRBJ1-2; the D is unclear. Germline CDR1 and CDR2: SGHNT and YYREEE (reference sequence). Deletions cut 7 bases from V and 5 bases from J, with 15 bases between. The CDR3 totals 13 residues.

The gene calls are TRBV9 and TRBJ1-1, with 9 bases fitting TRBD1. Germline-derived CDR1 and CDR2 are SGDLS and YYNGEE. There are 16 residues in the CDR3. V was pared by 2 bases and J by 4 bases, with 9 bases of the junction left unmatched. The CDR3 DNA is TGTGCCAGCAGCGTCGTTCCGGACAGGGGTATCACTGAAGCTTTCTTT. This gives the protein CASSVVPDRGITEAFF.

V and J are TRBV15 and TRBJ1-4; maybe TRBD1 (5 bases). Per the germline V gene, CDR1 is LNHNV and CDR2 is YYDKDF (reference sequence). Trimming took off 0 bases at V and 8 bases at J, with 13 bases between the two ends. CDR3 length: 15 residues. CDR3 DNA: TGTGCCACCAGCAGAGATGGGGCGGGACGGGAAAAACTGTTTTTT. Its protein is CATSRDGAGREKLFF.

The chain is built from TRBV6-5 and TRBJ1-1; 9 bases align to TRBD1. The CDR3 covers 13 residues. The germline V gene has CDR1 MNHEY and CDR2 SVGAGI. J lost 5 bases, V lost 9 bases, and 7 bases had no gene match. Written as DNA, the CDR3 is TGTGCCAGTTACAGGGGGCCGGGTACTGAAGCTTTCTTT. Amino acids: CASYRGPGTEAFF.